This T cell receptor beta chain was sequenced for a study of T cell repertoires in MIS-A myocarditis. In germline, CDR1 is KGHSH, CDR2 LQKENI. Trimming took off 3 bases at V and 11 bases at J, with 19 bases between the two ends. The CDR3 totals 15 residues. Some clones are missing from TCRdb's copy, which holds only in-frame ones; the method was immunoSEQ multiplex PCR. The sample records more than 14,000 clones, about 67% being singletons. This clonotype originated in a young man with fulminant myocarditis from multisystem inflammatory syndrome in adults (MIS-A) after COVID-19. The chain carries TRBV18 and TRBJ2-2; D possibly corresponds to TRBD2 (5 bases). The sequenced sample was left ventricle heart tissue obtained at autopsy. The CDR3 DNA reads as TGTGCCAGCTCACCCTACACCGGGGAGACTCGTGAGCTGTTTTTT. This sequence encodes CASSPYTGETRELFF.